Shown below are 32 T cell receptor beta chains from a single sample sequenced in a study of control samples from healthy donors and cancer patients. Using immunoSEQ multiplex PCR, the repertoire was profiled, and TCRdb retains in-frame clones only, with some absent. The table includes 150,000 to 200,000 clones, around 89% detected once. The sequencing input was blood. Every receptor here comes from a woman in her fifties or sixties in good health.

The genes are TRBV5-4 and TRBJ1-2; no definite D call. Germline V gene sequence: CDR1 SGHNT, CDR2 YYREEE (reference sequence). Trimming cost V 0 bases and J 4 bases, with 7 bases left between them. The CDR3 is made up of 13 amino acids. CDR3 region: CASSLDESYGYTF. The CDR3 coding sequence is TGTGCCAGCAGCTTGGACGAGTCCTATGGCTACACCTTC.

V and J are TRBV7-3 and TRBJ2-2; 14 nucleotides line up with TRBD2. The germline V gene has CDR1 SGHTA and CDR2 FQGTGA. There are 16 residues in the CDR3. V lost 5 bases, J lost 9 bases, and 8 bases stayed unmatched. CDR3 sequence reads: CASSAAGTSGSRELFF. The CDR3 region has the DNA TGTGCCAGCAGCGCGGCCGGGACTAGCGGGAGCCGGGAGCTGTTTTTT. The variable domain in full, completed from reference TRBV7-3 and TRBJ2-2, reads GAGVSQTPSNKVTEKGKYVELRCDPISGHTALYWYRQSLGQGPEFLIYFQGTGAADDSGLPNDRFFAVRPEGSVSTLKIQRTERGDSAVYLCASSAAGTSGSRELFFGEGSRLTVL.

The CDR3 reads CASSGPTF. CDR3 DNA sequence: TGTGCCAGCAGTGGACCTACCTTC. J is TRBJ1-2 and V is TRBV2; D ambiguous. The CDR3 is 8 amino acids. Looked up from germline, CDR1 is SNHLY and CDR2 is FYNNEI. V shed 4 bases and J shed 14 bases, with 5 bases lying between them.

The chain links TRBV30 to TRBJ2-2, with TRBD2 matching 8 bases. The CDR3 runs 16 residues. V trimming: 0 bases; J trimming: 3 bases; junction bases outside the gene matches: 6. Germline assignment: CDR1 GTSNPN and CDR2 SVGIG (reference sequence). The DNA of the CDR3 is TGTGCCTGGAGTGTATGGGCGGGGGGCTACACCGGGGAGCTGTTTTTT. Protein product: CAWSVWAGGYTGELFF.

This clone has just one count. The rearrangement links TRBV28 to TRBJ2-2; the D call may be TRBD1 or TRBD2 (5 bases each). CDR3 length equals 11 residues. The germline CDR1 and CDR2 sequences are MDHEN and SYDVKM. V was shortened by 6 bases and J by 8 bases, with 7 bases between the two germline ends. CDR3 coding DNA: TGTGCCAGCAGCTGGGGGGGGGAGCTGTTTTTT. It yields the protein CASSWGGELFF.

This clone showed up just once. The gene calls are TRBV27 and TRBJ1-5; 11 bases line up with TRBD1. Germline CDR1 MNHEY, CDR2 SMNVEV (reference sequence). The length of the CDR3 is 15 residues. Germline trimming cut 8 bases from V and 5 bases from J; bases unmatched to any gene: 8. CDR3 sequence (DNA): TGTGCCAGCCGAAGGACAGGGGGCTGGGATCAGCCCCAGCATTTT. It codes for CASRRTGGWDQPQHF.

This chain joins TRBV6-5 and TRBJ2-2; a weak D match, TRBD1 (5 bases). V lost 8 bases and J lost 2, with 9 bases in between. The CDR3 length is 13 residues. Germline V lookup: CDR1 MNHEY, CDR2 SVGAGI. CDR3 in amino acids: CASVRVNTGELFF. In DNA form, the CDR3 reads TGTGCCAGCGTCAGGGTAAACACCGGGGAGCTGTTTTTT.

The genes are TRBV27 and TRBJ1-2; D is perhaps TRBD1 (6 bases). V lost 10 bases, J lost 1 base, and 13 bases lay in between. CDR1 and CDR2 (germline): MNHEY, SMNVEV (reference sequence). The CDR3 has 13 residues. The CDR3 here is CATLDSHNYGYTF. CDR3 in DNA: TGTGCCACCTTGGACAGCCATAACTATGGCTACACCTTC.

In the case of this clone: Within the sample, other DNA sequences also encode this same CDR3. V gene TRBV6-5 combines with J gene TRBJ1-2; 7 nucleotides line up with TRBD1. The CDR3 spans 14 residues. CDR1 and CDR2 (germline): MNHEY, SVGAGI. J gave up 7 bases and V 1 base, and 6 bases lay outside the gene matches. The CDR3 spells CASSYYEGAGGYTF. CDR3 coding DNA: TGTGCCAGCAGTTACTACGAGGGGGCGGGTGGCTACACCTTC.

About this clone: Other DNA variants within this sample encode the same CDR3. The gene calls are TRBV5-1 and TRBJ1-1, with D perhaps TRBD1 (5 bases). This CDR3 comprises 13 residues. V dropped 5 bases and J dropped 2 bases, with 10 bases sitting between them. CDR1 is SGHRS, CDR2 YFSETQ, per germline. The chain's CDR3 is CASSLGENTEAFF. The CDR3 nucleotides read TGCGCCAGCAGTCTGGGGGAAAACACTGAAGCTTTCTTT.

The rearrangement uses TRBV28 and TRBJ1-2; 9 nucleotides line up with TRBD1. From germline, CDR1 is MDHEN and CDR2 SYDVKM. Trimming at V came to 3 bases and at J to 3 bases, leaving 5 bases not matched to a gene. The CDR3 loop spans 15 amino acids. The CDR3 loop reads CASSFPGQGYYGYTF. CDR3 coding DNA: TGTGCCAGCAGTTTTCCGGGACAGGGTTACTATGGCTACACCTTC.

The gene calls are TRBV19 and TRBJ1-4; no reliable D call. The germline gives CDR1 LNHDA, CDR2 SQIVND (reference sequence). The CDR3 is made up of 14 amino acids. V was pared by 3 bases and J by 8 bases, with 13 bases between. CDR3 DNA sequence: TGTGCCAGTAGTATTGGTTCTAGCCGCGAAAAACTGTTTTTT. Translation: CASSIGSSREKLFF. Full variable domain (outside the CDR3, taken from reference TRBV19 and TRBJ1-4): DGGITQSPKYLFRKEGQNVTLSCEQNLNHDAMYWYRQDPGQGLRLIYYSQIVNDFQKGDIAEGYSVSREKKESFPLTVTSAQKNPTAFYLCASSIGSSREKLFFGSGTQLSVL.

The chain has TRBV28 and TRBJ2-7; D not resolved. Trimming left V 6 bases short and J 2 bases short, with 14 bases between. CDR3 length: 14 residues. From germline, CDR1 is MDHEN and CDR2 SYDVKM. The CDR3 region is CASSPPTLTYEQYF. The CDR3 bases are TGTGCCAGCAGCCCCCCGACTCTAACCTACGAGCAGTACTTC.

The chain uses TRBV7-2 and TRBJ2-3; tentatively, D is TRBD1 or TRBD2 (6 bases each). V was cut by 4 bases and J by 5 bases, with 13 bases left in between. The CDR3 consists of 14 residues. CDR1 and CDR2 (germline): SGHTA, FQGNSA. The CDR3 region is CASSSSGEVDTQYF. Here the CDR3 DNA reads TGTGCCAGCAGCTCATCAGGGGAGGTAGATACGCAGTATTTT.

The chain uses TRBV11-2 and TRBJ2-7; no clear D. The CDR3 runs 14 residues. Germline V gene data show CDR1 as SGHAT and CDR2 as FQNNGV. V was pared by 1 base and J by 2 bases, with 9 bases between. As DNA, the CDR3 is TGTGCCAGCAGCTTAGGAGACAACGCCTACGAGCAGTACTTC. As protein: CASSLGDNAYEQYF.

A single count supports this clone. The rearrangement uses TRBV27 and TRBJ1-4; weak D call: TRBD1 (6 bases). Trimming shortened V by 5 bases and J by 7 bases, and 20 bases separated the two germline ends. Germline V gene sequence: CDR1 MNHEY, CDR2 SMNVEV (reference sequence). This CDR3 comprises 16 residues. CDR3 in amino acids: CASSGPVGGRVEKLFF. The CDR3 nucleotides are TGTGCCAGCAGTGGACCGGTCGGGGGGCGGGTTGAAAAACTGTTTTTT.

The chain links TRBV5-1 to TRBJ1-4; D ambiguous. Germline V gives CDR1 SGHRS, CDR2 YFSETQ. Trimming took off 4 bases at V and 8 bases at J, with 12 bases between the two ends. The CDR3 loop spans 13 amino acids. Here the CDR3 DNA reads TGCGCCAGCAGCCGCGGGAGTAGCGAAAAACTGTTTTTT. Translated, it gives CASSRGSSEKLFF.

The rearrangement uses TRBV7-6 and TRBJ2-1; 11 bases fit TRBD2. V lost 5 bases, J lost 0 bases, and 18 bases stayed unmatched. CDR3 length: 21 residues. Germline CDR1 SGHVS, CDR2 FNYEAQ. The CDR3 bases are TGTGCCAGCAGCCCCCGGGCCCAGGTAGCGGGGGGGCACAGCTCCTACAATGAGCAGTTCTTC. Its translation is CASSPRAQVAGGHSSYNEQFF.

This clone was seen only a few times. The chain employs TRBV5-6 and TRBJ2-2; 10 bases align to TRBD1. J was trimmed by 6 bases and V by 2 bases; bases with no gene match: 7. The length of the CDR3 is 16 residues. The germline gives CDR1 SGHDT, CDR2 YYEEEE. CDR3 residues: CASSFTGTGVPGELFF. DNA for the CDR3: TGTGCCAGCAGCTTCACCGGGACAGGGGTTCCCGGGGAGCTGTTTTTT.

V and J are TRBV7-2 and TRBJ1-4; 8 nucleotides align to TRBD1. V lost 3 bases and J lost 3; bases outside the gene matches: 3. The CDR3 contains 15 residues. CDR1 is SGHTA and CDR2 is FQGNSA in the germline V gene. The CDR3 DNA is TGTGCCAGCAGCTTCCAGGGGGCGGCTAATGAAAAACTGTTTTTT. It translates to CASSFQGAANEKLFF.

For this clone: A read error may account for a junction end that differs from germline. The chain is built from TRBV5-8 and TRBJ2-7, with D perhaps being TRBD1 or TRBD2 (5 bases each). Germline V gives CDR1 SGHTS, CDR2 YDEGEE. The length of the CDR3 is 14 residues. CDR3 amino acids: CASSLAGSYYEQYF. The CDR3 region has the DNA TGTGCCAGCAGCTTGGCAGGGAGCTACTACGAACAGTACTTC.

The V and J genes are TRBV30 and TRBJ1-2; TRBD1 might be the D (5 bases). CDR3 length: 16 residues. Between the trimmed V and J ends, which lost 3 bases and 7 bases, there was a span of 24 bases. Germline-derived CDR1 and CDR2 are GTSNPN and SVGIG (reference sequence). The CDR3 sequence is CAWRIRTRPTRGGYTF. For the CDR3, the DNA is TGTGCCTGGAGGATTAGGACAAGGCCTACGCGGGGTGGCTACACCTTC. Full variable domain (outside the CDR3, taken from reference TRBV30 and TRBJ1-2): SQTIHQWPATLVQPVGSPLSLECTVEGTSNPNLYWYRQAAGRGLQLLFYSVGIGQISSEVPQNLSASRPQDRQFILSSKKLLLSDSGFYLCAWRIRTRPTRGGYTFGSGTRLTVV.

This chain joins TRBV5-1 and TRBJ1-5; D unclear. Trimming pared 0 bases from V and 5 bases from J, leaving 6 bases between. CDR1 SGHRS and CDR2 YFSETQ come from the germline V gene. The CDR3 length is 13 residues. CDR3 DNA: TGCGCCAGCAGCTTGGGATGGGATCAGCCCCAGCATTTT. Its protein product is CASSLGWDQPQHF. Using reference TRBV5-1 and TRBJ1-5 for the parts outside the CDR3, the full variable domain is KAGVTQTPRYLIKTRGQQVTLSCSPISGHRSVSWYQQTPGQGLQFLFEYFSETQRNKGNFPGRFSGRQFSNSRSEMNVSTLELGDSALYLCASSLGWDQPQHFGDGTRLSIL.

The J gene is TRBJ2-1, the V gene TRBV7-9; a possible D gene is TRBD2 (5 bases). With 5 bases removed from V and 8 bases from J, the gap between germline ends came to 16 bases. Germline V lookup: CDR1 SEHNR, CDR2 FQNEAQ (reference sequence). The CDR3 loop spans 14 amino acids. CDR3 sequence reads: CASSQMAGVYEQFF. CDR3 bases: TGTGCCAGCAGCCAGATGGCCGGGGTCTATGAGCAGTTCTTC.

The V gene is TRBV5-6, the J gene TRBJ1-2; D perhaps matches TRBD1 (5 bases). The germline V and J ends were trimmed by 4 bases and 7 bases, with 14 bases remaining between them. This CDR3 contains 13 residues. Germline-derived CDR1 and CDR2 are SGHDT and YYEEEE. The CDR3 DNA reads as TGTGCCAGCAGCCCCCAGGGTCGTGGTGGCTACACCTTC. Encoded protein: CASSPQGRGGYTF.

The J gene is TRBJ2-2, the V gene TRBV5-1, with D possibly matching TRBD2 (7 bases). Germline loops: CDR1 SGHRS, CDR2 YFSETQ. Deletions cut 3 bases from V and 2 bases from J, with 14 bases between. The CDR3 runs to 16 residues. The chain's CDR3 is CASSWGGGLNTGELFF. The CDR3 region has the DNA TGCGCCAGCAGCTGGGGCGGGGGCCTTAACACCGGGGAGCTGTTTTTT.

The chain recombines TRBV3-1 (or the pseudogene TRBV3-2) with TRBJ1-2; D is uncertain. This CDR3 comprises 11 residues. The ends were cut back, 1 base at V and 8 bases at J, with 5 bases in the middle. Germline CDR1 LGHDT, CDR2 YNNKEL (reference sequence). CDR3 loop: CASSQGHGYTF. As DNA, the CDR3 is TGTGCCAGCAGCCAAGGGCACGGCTACACCTTC.

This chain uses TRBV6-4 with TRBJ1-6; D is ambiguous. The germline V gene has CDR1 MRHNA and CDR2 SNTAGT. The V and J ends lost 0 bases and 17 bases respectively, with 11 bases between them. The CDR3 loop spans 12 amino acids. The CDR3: CASSDSSGRFHF. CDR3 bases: TGTGCCAGCAGTGACTCGAGCGGACGCTTCCACTTT.

The CDR3: CASSYRAGETEAFF. Written as DNA, the CDR3 is TGTGCCAGCAGTTACCGGGCAGGGGAGACTGAAGCTTTCTTT. The rearrangement links TRBV6-5 to TRBJ1-1, with D perhaps matching TRBD1 (6 bases). CDR1 is MNHEY, CDR2 SVGAGI, per germline. The V end was cut by 2 bases, the J end by 5 bases, with 12 bases between. The CDR3 covers 14 residues.

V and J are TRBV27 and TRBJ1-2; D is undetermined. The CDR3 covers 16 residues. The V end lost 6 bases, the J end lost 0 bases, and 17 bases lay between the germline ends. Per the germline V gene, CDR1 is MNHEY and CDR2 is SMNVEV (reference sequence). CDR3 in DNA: TGTGCCAGCAGGACACCTCGGCAGCAAGCTAACTATGGCTACACCTTC. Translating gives CASRTPRQQANYGYTF.

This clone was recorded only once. The CDR3 protein is CASSFGTGTGYGYTF. The CDR3 DNA reads TGTGCCAGCAGTTTCGGTACCGGGACTGGGTACGGCTACACCTTC. The V call is TRBV28, the J call TRBJ1-2; possible D gene TRBD1, 5 bases. The CDR3 runs to 15 residues. The V end was cut by 3 bases, the J end by 8 bases, with 19 bases between. Germline CDR1 is MDHEN and CDR2 is SYDVKM.

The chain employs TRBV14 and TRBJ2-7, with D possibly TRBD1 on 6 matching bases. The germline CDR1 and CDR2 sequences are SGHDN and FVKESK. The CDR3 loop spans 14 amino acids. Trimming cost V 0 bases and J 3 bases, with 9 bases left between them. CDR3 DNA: TGTGCCAGCAGCCAAGAGAACAGGGTCTACGAGCAGTACTTC. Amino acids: CASSQENRVYEQYF.